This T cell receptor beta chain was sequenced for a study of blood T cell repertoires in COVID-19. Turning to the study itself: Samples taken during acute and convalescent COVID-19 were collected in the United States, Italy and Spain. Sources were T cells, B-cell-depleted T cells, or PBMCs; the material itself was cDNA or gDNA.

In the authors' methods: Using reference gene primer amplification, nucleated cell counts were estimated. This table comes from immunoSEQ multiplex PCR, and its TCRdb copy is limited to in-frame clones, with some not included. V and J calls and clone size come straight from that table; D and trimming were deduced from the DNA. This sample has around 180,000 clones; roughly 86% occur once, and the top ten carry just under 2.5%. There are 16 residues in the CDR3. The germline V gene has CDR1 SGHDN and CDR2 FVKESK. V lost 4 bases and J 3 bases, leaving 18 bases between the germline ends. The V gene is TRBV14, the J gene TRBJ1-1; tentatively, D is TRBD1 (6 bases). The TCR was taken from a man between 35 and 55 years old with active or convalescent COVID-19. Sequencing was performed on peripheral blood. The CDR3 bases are TGTGCCAGCAGCCCTTACGGGGGGCGTTCTCACACTGAAGCTTTCTTT. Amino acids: CASSPYGGRSHTEAFF.